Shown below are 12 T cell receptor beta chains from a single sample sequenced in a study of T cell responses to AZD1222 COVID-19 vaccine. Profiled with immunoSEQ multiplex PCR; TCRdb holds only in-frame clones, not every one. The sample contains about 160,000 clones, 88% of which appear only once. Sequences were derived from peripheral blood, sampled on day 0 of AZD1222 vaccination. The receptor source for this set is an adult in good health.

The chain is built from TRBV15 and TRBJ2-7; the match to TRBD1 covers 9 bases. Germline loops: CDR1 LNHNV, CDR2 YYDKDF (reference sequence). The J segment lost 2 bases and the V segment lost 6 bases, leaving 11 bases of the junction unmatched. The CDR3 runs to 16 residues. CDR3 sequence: CATSHNPGTGTYEQYF. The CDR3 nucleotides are TGTGCCACCAGTCACAACCCCGGGACAGGGACCTACGAGCAGTACTTC.

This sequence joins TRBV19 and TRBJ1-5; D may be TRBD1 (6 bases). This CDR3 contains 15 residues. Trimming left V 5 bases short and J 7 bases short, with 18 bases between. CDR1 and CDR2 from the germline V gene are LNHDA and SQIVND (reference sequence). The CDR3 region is CASSPSRGSGQPQHF. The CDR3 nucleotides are TGTGCCAGTAGTCCCAGCAGGGGCTCCGGGCAGCCCCAGCATTTT.

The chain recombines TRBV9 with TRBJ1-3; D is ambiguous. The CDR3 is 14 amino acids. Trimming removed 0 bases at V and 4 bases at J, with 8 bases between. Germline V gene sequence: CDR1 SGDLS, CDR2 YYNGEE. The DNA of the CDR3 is TGTGCCAGCAGCGTAGCCCAATTCGGAAACACCATATATTTT. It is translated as CASSVAQFGNTIYF.

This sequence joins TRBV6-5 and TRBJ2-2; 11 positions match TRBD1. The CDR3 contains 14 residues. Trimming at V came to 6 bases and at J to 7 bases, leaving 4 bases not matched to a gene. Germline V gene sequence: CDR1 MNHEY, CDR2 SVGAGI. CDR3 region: CASSSGTGGGELFF. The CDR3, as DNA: TGTGCCAGCAGCTCCGGGACAGGGGGCGGGGAGCTGTTTTTT.

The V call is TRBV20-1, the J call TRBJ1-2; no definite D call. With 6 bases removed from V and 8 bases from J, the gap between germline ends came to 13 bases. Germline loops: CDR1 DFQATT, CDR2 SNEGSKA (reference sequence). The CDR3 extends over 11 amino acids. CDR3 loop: CSAPKGSGYTF. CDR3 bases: TGCAGTGCCCCCAAAGGGAGCGGCTACACCTTC.

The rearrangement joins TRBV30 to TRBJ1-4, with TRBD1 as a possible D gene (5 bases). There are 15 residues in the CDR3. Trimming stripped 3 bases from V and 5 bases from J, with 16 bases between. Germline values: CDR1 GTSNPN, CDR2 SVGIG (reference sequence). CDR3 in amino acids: CAWRDRIPPNEKLFF. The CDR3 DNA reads TGTGCCTGGAGAGACAGAATACCGCCGAATGAAAAACTGTTTTTT.

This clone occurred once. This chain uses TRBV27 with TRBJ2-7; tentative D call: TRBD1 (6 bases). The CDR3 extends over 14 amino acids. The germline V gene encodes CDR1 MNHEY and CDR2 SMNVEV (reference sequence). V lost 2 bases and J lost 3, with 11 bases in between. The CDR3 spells CASSLLRGGYEQYF. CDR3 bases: TGTGCCAGCAGTTTACTACGAGGGGGCTACGAGCAGTACTTC.

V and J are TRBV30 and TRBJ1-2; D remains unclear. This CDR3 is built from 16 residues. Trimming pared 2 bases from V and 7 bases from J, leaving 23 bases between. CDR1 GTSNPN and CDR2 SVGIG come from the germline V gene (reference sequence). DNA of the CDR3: TGTGCCTGGAGTCGAGGTAGACGCTCAGAAGGCGGTGGCTACACCTTC. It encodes CAWSRGRRSEGGGYTF.

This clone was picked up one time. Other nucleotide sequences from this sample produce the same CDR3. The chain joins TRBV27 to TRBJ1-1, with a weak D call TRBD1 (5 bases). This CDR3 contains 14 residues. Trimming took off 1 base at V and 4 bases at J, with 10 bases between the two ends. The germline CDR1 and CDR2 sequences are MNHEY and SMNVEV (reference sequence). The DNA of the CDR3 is TGTGCCAGCAGTTTATATCCAGGGCTCACTGAAGCTTTCTTT. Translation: CASSLYPGLTEAFF.

CDR3 amino acids: CASNQGPNTEAFF. CDR3 DNA sequence: TGTGCCAGCAATCAGGGGCCGAACACTGAAGCTTTCTTT. The chain is built from TRBV9 and TRBJ1-1; maybe TRBD1 (6 bases). The V and J ends lost 6 bases and 1 base respectively, with 10 bases between them. CDR3 length: 13 residues. Looked up from germline, CDR1 is SGDLS and CDR2 is YYNGEE.

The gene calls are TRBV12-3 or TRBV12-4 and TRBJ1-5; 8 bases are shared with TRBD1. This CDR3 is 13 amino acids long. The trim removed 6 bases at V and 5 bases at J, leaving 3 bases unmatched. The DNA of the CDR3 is TGTGCCAGCAGGGGACAGGAGGATCAGCCCCAGCATTTT. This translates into CASRGQEDQPQHF.

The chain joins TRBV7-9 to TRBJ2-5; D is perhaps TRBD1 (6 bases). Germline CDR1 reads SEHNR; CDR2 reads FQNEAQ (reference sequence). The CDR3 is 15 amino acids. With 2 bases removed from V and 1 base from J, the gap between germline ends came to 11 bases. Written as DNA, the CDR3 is TGTGCCAGCAGCTTACGGGCAGGGGTCCAAGAGACCCAGTACTTC. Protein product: CASSLRAGVQETQYF.